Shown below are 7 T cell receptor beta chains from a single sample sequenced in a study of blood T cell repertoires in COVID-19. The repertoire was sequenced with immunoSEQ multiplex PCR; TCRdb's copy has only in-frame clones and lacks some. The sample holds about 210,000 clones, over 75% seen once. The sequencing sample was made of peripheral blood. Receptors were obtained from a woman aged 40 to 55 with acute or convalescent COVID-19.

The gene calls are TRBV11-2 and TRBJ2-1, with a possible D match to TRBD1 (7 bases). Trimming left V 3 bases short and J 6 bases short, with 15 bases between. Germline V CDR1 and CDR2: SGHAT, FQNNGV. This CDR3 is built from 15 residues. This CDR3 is CASSFTGDWINEQFF. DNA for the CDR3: TGTGCCAGCAGCTTTACAGGGGACTGGATCAATGAGCAGTTCTTC.

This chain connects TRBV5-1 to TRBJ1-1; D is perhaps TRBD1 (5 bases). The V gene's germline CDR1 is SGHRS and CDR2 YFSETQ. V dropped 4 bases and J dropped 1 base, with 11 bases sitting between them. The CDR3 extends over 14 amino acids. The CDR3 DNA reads TGCGCCAGCAGCATCCACACAGGGAACACTGAAGCTTTCTTT. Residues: CASSIHTGNTEAFF.

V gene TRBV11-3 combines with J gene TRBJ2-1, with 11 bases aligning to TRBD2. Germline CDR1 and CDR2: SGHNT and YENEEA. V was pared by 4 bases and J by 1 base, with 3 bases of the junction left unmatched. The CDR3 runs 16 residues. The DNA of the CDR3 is TGTGCCAGCAGCTCCACTAGCGGGGGATCCTACAATGAGCAGTTCTTC. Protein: CASSSTSGGSYNEQFF. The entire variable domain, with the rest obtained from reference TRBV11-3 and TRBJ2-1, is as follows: EAGVVQSPRYKIIEKKQPVAFWCNPISGHNTLYWYLQNLGQGPELLIRYENEEAVDDSQLPKDRFSAERLKGVDSTLKIQPAELGDSAVYLCASSSTSGGSYNEQFFGPGTRLTVL.

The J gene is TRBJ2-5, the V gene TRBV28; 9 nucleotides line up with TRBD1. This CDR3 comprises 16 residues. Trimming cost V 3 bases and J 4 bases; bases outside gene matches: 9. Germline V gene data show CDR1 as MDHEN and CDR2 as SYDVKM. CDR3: CASSFAGTGSLETQYF. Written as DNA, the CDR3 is TGTGCCAGCAGTTTTGCCGGGACAGGGTCGTTAGAGACCCAGTACTTC.

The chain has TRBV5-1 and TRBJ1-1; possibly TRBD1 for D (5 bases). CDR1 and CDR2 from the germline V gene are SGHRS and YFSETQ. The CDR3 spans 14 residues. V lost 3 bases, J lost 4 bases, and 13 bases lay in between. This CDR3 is CASSSETGVTEAFF. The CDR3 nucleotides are TGCGCCAGCAGCTCAGAAACGGGGGTCACTGAAGCTTTCTTT.

The CDR3 loop reads CASSHYRFGGAYNEQFF. The CDR3 DNA sequence: TGTGCCAGCAGCCATTACCGTTTCGGGGGGGCGTACAATGAGCAGTTCTTC. This chain uses TRBV4-2 with TRBJ2-1, with 8 positions matching TRBD2. The germline V gene has CDR1 LGHNA and CDR2 YNFKEQ. The CDR3 extends over 17 amino acids. V was pared by 3 bases and J by 4 bases, with 11 bases of the junction left unmatched.

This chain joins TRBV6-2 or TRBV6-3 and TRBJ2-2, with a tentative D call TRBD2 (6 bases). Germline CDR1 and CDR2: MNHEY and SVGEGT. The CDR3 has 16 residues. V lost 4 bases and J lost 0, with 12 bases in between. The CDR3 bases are TGTGCCAGCAGTTCACGGCGGGGCCCGAACACCGGGGAGCTGTTTTTT. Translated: CASSSRRGPNTGELFF.